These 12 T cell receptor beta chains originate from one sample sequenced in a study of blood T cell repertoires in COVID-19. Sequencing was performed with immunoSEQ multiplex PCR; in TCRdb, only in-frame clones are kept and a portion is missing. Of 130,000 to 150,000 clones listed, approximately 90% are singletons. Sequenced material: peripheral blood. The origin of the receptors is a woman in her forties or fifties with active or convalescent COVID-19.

In DNA, the CDR3 is TGTGCCTGGAGTGTACCCTACAGGGGTGGCGACGAGCAGTACTTC. It is translated as CAWSVPYRGGDEQYF. The chain joins TRBV30 to TRBJ2-7; TRBD1 matches at 7 bases. Germline CDR1 is GTSNPN and CDR2 is SVGIG (reference sequence). CDR3 size: 15 residues. V shed 0 bases and J 5 bases; nucleotides not matched to a gene: 10. Complete variable domain (other parts from reference TRBV30 and TRBJ2-7): SQTIHQWPATLVQPVGSPLSLECTVEGTSNPNLYWYRQAAGRGLQLLFYSVGIGQISSEVPQNLSASRPQDRQFILSSKKLLLSDSGFYLCAWSVPYRGGDEQYFGPGTRLTVT.

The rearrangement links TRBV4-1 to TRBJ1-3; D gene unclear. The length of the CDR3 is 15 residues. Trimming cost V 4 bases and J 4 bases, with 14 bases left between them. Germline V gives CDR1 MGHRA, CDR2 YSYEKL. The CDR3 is CASSLQEGMGNTIYF. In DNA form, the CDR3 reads TGCGCCAGCAGCCTCCAGGAGGGTATGGGAAACACCATATATTTT.

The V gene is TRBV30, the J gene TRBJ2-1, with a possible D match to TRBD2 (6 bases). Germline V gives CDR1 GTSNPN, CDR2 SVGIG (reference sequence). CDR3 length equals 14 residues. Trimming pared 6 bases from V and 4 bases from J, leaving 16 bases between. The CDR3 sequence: CACHSGKKYNEQFF. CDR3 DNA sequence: TGTGCCTGTCATAGCGGAAAAAAATACAATGAGCAGTTCTTC.

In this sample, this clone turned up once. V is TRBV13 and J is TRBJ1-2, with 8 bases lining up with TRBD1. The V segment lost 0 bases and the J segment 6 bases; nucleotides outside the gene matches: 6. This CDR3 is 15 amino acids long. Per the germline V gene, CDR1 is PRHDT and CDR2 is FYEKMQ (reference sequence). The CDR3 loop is CASSLGNRGGHGYTF. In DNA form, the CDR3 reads TGTGCCAGCAGCTTAGGGAACAGGGGGGGTCATGGCTACACCTTC.

CDR3 in amino acids: CASSLELGDIRGGYTF. The CDR3 DNA follows: TGTGCCAGCAGCTTAGAGTTGGGGGACATAAGGGGTGGCTACACCTTC. The chain couples TRBV7-2 to TRBJ1-2; D possibly corresponds to TRBD1 (6 bases). Germline-derived CDR1 and CDR2 are SGHTA and FQGNSA. V lost 1 base and J 7 bases, leaving 19 bases between the germline ends. This CDR3 spans 16 amino acids.

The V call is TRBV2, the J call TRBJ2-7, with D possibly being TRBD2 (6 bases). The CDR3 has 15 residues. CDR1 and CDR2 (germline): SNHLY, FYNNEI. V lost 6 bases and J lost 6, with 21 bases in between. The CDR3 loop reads CASRAAGFRWGEQYF. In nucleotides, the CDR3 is TGTGCCAGCAGGGCAGCGGGTTTCAGGTGGGGCGAGCAGTACTTC.

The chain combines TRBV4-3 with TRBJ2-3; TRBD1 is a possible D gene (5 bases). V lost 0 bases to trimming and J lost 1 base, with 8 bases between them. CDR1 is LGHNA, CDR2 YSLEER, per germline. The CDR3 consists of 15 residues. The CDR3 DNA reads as TGCGCCAGCAGCCAAGATCTCAGGGGCACAGATACGCAGTATTTT. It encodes CASSQDLRGTDTQYF.

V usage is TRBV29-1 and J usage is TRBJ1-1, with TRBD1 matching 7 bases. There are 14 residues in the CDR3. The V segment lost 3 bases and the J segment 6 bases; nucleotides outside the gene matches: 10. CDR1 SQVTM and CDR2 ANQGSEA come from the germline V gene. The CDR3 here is CSVDPDRALAEAFF. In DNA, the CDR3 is TGCAGCGTTGACCCCGACAGGGCCCTCGCTGAAGCTTTCTTT.

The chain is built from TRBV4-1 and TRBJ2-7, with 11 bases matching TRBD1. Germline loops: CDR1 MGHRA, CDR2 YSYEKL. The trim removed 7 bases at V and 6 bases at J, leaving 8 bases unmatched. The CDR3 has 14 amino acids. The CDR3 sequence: CASTKMGQGGEQYF. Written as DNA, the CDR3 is TGCGCCAGCACGAAGATGGGACAGGGGGGCGAGCAGTACTTC.

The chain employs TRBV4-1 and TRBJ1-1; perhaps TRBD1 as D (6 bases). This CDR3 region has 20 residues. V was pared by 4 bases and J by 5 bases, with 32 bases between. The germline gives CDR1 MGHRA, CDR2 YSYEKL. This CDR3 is CASSRGFRRSGGGRWTEAFF. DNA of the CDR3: TGCGCCAGCAGCCGCGGCTTCAGAAGATCCGGGGGGGGCAGGTGGACTGAAGCTTTCTTT.

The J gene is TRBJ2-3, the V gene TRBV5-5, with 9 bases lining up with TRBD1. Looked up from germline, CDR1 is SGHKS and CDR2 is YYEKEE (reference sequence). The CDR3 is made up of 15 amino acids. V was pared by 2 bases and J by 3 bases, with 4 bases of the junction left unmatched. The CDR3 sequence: CASSLQGARTDTQYF. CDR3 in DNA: TGTGCCAGCAGCTTACAGGGGGCCCGAACAGATACGCAGTATTTT.

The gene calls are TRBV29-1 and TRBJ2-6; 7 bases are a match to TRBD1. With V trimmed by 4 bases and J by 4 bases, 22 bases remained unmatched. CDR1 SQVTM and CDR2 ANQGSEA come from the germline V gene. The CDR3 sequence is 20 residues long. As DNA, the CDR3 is TGCAGCGTTGTATTTCTGGTTACAGGGGAGAACTATTCGGGGGCCAACGTCCTGACTTTC. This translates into CSVVFLVTGENYSGANVLTF. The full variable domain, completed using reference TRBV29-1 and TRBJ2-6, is SAVISQKPSRDICQRGTSLTIQCQVDSQVTMMFWYRQQPGQSLTLIATANQGSEATYESGFVIDKFPISRPNLTFSTLTVSNMSPEDSSIYLCSVVFLVTGENYSGANVLTFGAGSRLTVL.